These T cell receptor beta chains were read from a single sample in a study of naive and memory T cell subsets. TCRdb itself ran the UMI-ligation and nested PCR reads through MiXCR, one entry per CDR3 protein. The sample shows over 100,000 distinct CDR3 sequences, just over 35% of them seen only once. Source material: central memory CD4+ T cells from blood. These receptors originate from a human donor in good health. Each CDR3 is given with its conserved first and last residue. The D gene is left open where the match is weak. Clone size is not always given. Where it is, it says once, few, many or a class for expanded clones.

>-|TRBD2|TRBJ2-7|TRBV12-3/TRBV12-4
CASSLALRGGTYEQYF
TGTGCCAGCAGTTTAGCGCTAAGGGGAGGGACCTACGAGCAGTACTTC
>-|-|TRBJ2-2|TRBV12-5
CASGPGFTPDGELFF
TGTGCTAGTGGCCCCGGGTTCACCCCGGACGGGGAGCTGTTTTTT
>-|TRBD1|TRBJ2-2|TRBV7-8
CASSLNRGQGGELFF
TGTGCCAGCAGCTTAAACAGGGGGCAGGGCGGGGAGCTGTTTTTT
>few|-|TRBJ2-5|TRBV20-1
CSARVPGMLETQYF
TGCAGTGCTAGAGTCCCAGGGATGTTGGAGACCCAGTACTTC
>many|TRBD2|TRBJ2-1|TRBV6-5
CASRRPSGSNEQFF
TGTGCCAGCAGGAGGCCTAGCGGGAGCAATGAGCAGTTCTTC
>-|-|TRBJ2-3|TRBV5-5
CASTVKLFAHTQYF
TGTGCCAGCACCGTTAAGCTTTTTGCACATACGCAGTATTTT
>-|-|TRBJ2-7|TRBV4-1
CASSQDRGGDYEQYF
TGCGCCAGCAGCCAAGATCGCGGAGGGGACTACGAGCAGTACTTC
>-|-|TRBJ1-1|TRBV29-1
CSVGGGTNTEAFF
TGCAGCGTTGGGGGGGGGACGAACACTGAAGCTTTCTTT
>-|TRBD1|TRBJ1-2|TRBV12-3/TRBV12-4
CASSPRTGYGYTF
TGTGCCAGCAGCCCTAGGACAGGCTATGGCTACACCTTC
>few|-|TRBJ1-5|TRBV20-1
CSARSQGRDQPQHF
TGCAGTGCTAGATCACAGGGTCGCGATCAGCCCCAGCATTTT
>few|-|TRBJ1-1|TRBV24-1
CATSDLLAFF
TGTGCCACCAGTGACCTGCTAGCTTTCTTT
>few|TRBD2|TRBJ2-1|TRBV6-5
CASTPGLAVRREQFF
TGTGCCAGCACCCCGGGACTAGCGGTCCGGAGGGAGCAGTTCTTC
>-|-|TRBJ1-1|TRBV29-1
CSVAEWGRGNTEAFF
TGCAGCGTTGCCGAGTGGGGGCGAGGAAACACTGAAGCTTTCTTT
>few|TRBD1|TRBJ1-1|TRBV20-1
CSVTTGVGTEAFF
TGCAGTGTCACGACAGGGGTCGGCACTGAAGCTTTCTTT
>few|-|TRBJ2-1|TRBV6-6
CASSYKTDLFF
TGTGCCAGCAGTTACAAGACCGATCTGTTCTTC
>many|TRBD1|TRBJ2-5|TRBV9
CASTQGTGGKETQYF
TGTGCCAGCACCCAAGGGACAGGGGGCAAAGAGACCCAGTACTTC
>few|-|TRBJ1-5|TRBV7-9
CASSPITGRDQPQHF
TGTGCCAGCAGCCCTATTACAGGGAGGGATCAGCCCCAGCATTTT
>-|-|TRBJ2-7|TRBV28
CASNQEGLGGTARYEQYF
TGTGCCAGCAACCAGGAGGGCCTAGGCGGGACCGCCCGTTACGAGCAGTACTTC
>-|TRBD2|TRBJ2-3|TRBV20-1
CSASGSGSKVDTQYF
TGCAGTGCTAGCGGTAGCGGGAGTAAGGTAGATACGCAGTATTTT
>-|-|TRBJ2-7|TRBV7-2
CASSLTQSSYEQYF
TGTGCCAGCAGCTTGACCCAGAGCTCCTACGAGCAGTACTTC
>-|TRBD1|TRBJ1-1|TRBV14
CASSQARQGGVGTEAFF
TGTGCCAGCAGCCAAGCGAGACAGGGGGGAGTTGGAACTGAAGCTTTCTTT
>few|-|TRBJ1-1|TRBV5-4
CASSKDTYTEAFF
TGTGCCAGCAGCAAGGACACATACACTGAAGCTTTCTTT
>-|-|TRBJ2-5|TRBV7-6
CASSHEETQYF
TGTGCCAGCAGCCACGAGGAGACCCAGTACTTC
>-|-|TRBJ1-6|TRBV19
CASSAGQGSYNSPLHF
TGTGCCAGTAGTGCTGGCCAGGGGTCCTATAATTCACCCCTCCACTTT
>-|TRBD1|TRBJ1-4|TRBV5-1
CASRGQGNEKLFF
TGCGCCAGCAGAGGACAGGGGAATGAAAAACTGTTTTTT
>few|TRBD1|TRBJ2-6|TRBV5-6
CASSFRGTGIPGANVLTF
TGTGCCAGCAGCTTTCGGGGGACAGGAATCCCTGGGGCCAACGTCCTGACTTTC
>-|-|TRBJ2-7|TRBV6-1
CASSRDLIYEQYF
TGTGCCAGCAGTAGGGATCTTATCTACGAGCAGTACTTC
>-|TRBD1|TRBJ1-1|TRBV30
CAWSPGQGFMNTEAFF
TGTGCCTGGTCTCCGGGACAGGGGTTCATGAACACTGAAGCTTTCTTT
>-|TRBD2|TRBJ2-3|TRBV28
CQTSGTDTQYF
TGCCAGACTAGCGGTACAGATACGCAGTATTTT
>few|-|TRBJ2-5|TRBV9
CASSVDGASQETQYF
TGTGCCAGCAGCGTAGATGGGGCCTCCCAAGAGACCCAGTACTTC
>-|-|TRBJ1-1|TRBV6-6
CASSSHPGQSNTEAFF
TGTGCCAGCAGTTCCCACCCCGGACAGTCGAACACTGAAGCTTTCTTT
>once|TRBD2|TRBJ2-3|TRBV30
CAWSKLAGDTDTQYF
TGTGCCTGGAGCAAACTAGCGGGAGATACCGATACGCAGTATTTT
>-|TRBD2|TRBJ2-3|TRBV7-2
CASSGRVDTQYF
TGTGCCAGTAGCGGGAGAGTGGATACGCAGTATTTT
>-|-|TRBJ2-1|TRBV20-1
CSARLVSRSYNEQFF
TGCAGTGCTAGACTGGTTTCCCGTTCCTACAATGAGCAGTTCTTC
>-|-|TRBJ1-5|TRBV19
CASSITAGKYSNQPQHF
TGTGCCAGTAGTATAACGGCAGGAAAATATAGCAATCAGCCCCAGCATTTT
>-|-|TRBJ2-1|TRBV5-4
CASSLGLQNYNEQFF
TGTGCCAGCAGCTTGGGACTACAAAATTACAATGAGCAGTTCTTC
>-|-|TRBJ2-1|TRBV5-1
CASSTGHNYNEQFF
TGCGCCAGCAGCACTGGACATAACTACAATGAGCAGTTCTTC